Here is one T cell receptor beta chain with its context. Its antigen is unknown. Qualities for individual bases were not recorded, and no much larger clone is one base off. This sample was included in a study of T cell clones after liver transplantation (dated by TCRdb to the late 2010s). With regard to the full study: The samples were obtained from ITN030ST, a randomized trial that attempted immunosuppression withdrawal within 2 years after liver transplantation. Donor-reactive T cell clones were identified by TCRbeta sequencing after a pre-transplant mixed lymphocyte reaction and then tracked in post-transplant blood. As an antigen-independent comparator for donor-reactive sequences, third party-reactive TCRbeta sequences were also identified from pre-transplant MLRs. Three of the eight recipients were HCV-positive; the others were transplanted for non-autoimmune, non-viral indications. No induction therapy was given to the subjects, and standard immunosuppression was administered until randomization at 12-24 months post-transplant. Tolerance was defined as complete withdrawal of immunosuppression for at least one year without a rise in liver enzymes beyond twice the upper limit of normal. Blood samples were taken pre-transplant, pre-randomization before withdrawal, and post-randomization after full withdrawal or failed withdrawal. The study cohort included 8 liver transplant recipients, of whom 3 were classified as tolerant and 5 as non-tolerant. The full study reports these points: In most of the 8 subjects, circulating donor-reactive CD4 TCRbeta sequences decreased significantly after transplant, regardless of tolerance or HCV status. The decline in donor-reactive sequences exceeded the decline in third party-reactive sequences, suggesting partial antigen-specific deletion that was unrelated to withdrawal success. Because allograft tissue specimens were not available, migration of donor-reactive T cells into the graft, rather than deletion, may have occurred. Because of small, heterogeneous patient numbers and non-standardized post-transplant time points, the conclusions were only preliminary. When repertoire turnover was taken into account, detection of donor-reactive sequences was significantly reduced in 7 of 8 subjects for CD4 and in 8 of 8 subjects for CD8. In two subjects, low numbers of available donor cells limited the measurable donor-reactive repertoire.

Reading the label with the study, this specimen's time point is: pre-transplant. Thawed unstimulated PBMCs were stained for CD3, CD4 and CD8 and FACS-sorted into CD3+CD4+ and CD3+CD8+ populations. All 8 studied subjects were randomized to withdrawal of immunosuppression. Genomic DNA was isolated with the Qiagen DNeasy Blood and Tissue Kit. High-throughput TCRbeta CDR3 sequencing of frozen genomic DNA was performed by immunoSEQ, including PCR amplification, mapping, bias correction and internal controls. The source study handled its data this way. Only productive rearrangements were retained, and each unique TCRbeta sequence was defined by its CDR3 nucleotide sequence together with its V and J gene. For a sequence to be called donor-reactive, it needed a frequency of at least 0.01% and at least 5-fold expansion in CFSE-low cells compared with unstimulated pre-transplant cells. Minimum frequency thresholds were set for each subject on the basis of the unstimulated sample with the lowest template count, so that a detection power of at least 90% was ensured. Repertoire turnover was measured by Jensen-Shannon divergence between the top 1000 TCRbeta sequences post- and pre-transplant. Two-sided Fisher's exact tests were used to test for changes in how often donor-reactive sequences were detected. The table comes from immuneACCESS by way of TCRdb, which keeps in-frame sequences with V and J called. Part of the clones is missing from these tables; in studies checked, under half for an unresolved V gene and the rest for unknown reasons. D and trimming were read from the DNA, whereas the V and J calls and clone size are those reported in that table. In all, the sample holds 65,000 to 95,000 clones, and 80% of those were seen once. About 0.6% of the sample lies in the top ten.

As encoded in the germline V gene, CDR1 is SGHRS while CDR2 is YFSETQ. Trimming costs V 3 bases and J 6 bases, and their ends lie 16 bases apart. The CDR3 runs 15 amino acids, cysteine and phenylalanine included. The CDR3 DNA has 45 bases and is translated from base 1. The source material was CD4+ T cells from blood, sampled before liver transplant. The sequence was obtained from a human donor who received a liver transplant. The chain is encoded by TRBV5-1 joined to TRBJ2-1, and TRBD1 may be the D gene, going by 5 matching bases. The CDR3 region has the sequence CASSSQDRGSNEQFF. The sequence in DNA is TGCGCCAGCAGCTCTCAAGACAGAGGTAGCAATGAGCAGTTCTTC.